Following are 8 T cell receptor beta chains from one sample sequenced in a study of blood T cell repertoires in COVID-19 (TCRdb year 2020). The library came from the immunoSEQ multiplex PCR assay. The table was pulled from immuneACCESS by TCRdb, which kept in-frame rearrangements only. Such tables lose some clones; where checked, under half of the loss comes from unresolved V genes, and the rest has no known cause. The sample has more than 200,000 clones on record, about nine tenths of them singletons. Of the sample, 5.9% falls within the top ten clones. The sample was peripheral blood. Source of these receptors: a man older than 75 with acute or convalescent COVID-19.

The V call is TRBV7-8, the J call TRBJ2-7; 8 bases line up with TRBD1. Germline-derived CDR1 and CDR2 are SGHVS and FQNEAQ. J was trimmed by 3 bases and V by 4 bases; bases with no gene match: 11. This CDR3 comprises 16 residues. The CDR3 DNA is TGTGCCAGCAGCTACCAGGCCGACAGGGGAGGCTACGAGCAGTACGTC. Translation gives CASSYQADRGGYEQYV.

The chain links TRBV6-2 or TRBV6-3 to TRBJ2-1; TRBD2 agrees at 7 bases. V was clipped by 4 bases and J by 9 bases; unmatched bases: 15. The CDR3 has 16 amino acids. Germline-derived CDR1 and CDR2 are MNHEY and SVGEGT. This chain's CDR3 is CASSLSFPAGRSEQFF. CDR3 in DNA: TGTGCCAGCAGTTTATCGTTTCCGGCCGGGAGGAGTGAGCAGTTCTTC.

The chain employs TRBV7-2 and TRBJ2-5; TRBD2 matches 13 bases. CDR1 and CDR2 from the germline V gene are SGHTA and FQGNSA. With 5 bases clipped from V and 4 bases from J, the junction kept 16 bases outside the gene matches. This CDR3 has 19 residues. The CDR3 is CASSARPTSGRSVAETQYF. The CDR3 region has the DNA TGTGCCAGCAGCGCCCGCCCGACTAGCGGGAGGTCGGTGGCAGAGACCCAGTACTTC.

This clone was detected once. This chain uses TRBV28 with TRBJ2-5; 7 bases line up with TRBD1. CDR1 is MDHEN and CDR2 is SYDVKM in the germline V gene. The V and J ends lost 6 bases and 1 base, in that order; junction bases with no gene match: 8. The CDR3 consists of 15 residues. Here the CDR3 DNA reads TGTGCCAGCAGAACCCCCGGGACAGCCCAAGAGACCCAGTACTTC. Translated: CASRTPGTAQETQYF.

The chain recombines TRBV28 with TRBJ2-2; possibly TRBD2 for D (6 bases). The CDR3 extends over 17 amino acids. Germline assignment: CDR1 MDHEN and CDR2 SYDVKM. V was trimmed by 4 bases and J by 2 bases, leaving 17 bases between them. The CDR3 coding sequence is TGTGCCAGCAGTTCGCTCCGGGGGTACCCTAACACCGGGGAGCTGTTTTTT. Its protein is CASSSLRGYPNTGELFF.

The chain couples TRBV23-1 to TRBJ1-1, with D possibly TRBD1 on 5 matching bases. TRBV23-1 is an ORF; its function is uncertain. V was trimmed by 6 bases and J by 8 bases, leaving 10 bases between them. The CDR3 runs to 11 residues. The CDR3 protein is CASSPGGEAFF. The CDR3, as DNA: TGCGCCAGCAGCCCCGGGGGGGAAGCTTTCTTT.

This clone was observed a handful of times. The gene calls are TRBV6-2 or TRBV6-3 and TRBJ1-2, with D unclear. CDR3 length: 15 amino acids. Trimming left V 1 base short and J 0 bases short, with 9 bases between. Germline V gene sequence: CDR1 MNHEY, CDR2 SVGEGT. The CDR3 nucleotides read TGTGCCAGCAGTTACTTTGAGGATACTAACTATGGCTACACCTTC. Translated, it gives CASSYFEDTNYGYTF.

The V gene is TRBV7-8, the J gene TRBJ2-1; 9 bases are a match to TRBD2. The CDR3 length is 15 residues. Germline CDR1 is SGHVS and CDR2 is FQNEAQ. J lost 8 bases, V lost 5 bases, and 10 bases had no gene match. This chain's CDR3 is CASSDPGTSFDEQFF. The CDR3 DNA reads as TGTGCCAGCAGCGACCCCGGGACTAGCTTCGATGAGCAGTTCTTC. The whole variable domain, remainder taken from reference TRBV7-8 and TRBJ2-1, is GAGVSQSPRYKVAKRGQDVALRCDPISGHVSLFWYQQALGQGPEFLTYFQNEAQLDKSGLPSDRFFAERPEGSVSTLKIQRTQQEDSAVYLCASSDPGTSFDEQFFGPGTRLTVL.